This TCR beta chain emerged from a study of T-cell memory formation after mild COVID-19. Germline V gives CDR1 SGHKS, CDR2 YYEKEE (reference sequence). The CDR3 spans 14 residues. About this clonotype itself: A junction boundary mismatches the germline segment, possibly from a read error.

TCRdb re-analysed the 5' RACE reads in MiXCR, keeping a single row per CDR3 protein. The top ten hold around 9% of the sample, which has about 430,000 distinct CDR3 sequences, about 24% seen once. The V and J genes are TRBV5-5 and TRBJ2-7, with a weak D call TRBD2 (5 bases). The sample consisted of PBMCs or a T cell subset sorted from them (not recorded which). The clonotype originates from an adult woman who had mild COVID-19 (a few samples of this study predate the infection). Cell type and time point are not known. CDR3 DNA sequence: TGTGCCAGCAGCTTGGACACTACTAGGTACGATCAGTACTTC. It specifies CASSLDTTRYDQYF.